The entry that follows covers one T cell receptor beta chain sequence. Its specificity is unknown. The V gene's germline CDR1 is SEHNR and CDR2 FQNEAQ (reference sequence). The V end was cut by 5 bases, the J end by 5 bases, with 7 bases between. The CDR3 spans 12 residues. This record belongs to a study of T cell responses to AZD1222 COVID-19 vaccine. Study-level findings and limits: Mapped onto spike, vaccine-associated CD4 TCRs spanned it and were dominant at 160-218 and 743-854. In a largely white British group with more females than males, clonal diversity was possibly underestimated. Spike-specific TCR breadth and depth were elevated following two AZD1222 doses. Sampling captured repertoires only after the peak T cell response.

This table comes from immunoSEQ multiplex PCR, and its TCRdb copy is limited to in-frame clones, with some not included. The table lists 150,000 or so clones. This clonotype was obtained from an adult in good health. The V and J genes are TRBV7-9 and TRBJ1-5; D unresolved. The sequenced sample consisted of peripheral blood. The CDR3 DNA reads TGTGCCAGCAGCCTGTGGGATCAGCCCCAGCATTTT. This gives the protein CASSLWDQPQHF.